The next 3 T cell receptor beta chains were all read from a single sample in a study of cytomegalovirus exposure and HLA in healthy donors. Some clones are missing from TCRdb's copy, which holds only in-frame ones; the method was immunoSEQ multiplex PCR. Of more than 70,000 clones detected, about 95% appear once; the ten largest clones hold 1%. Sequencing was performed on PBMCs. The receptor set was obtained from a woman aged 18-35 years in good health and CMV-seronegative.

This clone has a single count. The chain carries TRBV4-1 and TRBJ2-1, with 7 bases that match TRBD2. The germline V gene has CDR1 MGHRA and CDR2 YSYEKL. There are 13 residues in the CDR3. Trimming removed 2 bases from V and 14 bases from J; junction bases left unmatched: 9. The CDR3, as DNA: TGCGCCAGCAGCCAACTCCTCCTAGCGGAAAAGTTCTTC. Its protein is CASSQLLLAEKFF.

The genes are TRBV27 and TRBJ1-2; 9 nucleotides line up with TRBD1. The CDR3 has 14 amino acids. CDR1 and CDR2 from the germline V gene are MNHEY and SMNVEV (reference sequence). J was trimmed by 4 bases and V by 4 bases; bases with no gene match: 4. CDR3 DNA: TGTGCCAGCAGTTCGGGACAGGGCGGCTATGGCTACACCTTC. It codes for CASSSGQGGYGYTF.

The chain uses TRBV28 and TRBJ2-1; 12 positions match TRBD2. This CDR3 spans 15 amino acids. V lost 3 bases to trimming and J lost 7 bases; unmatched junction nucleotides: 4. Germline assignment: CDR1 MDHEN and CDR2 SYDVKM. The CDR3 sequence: CASSFLAGGGNEQFF. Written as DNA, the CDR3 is TGTGCCAGCAGTTTCCTAGCGGGAGGGGGTAATGAGCAGTTCTTC.